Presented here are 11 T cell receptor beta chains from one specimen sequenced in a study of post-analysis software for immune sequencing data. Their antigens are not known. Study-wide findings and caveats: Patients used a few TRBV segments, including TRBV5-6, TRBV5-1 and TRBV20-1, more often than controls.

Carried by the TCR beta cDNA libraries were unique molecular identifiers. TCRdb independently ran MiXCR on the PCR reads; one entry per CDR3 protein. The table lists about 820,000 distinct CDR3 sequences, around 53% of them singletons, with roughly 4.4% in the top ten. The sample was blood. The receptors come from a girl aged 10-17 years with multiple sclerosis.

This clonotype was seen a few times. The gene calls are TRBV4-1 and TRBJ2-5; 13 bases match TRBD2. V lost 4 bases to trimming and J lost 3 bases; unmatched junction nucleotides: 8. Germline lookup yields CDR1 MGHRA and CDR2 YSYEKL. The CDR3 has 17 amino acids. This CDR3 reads CASSLAGTSGIKETQYF. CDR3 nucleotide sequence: TGCGCCAGCAGCCTCGCCGGGACTAGCGGGATTAAAGAGACCCAGTACTTC.

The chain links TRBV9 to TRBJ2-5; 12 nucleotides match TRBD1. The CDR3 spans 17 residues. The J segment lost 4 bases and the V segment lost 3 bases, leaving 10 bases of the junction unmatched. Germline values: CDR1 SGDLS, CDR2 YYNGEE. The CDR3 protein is CASSEGAGTGGRETQYF. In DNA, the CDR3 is TGTGCCAGCAGCGAGGGAGCCGGGACAGGGGGCCGAGAGACCCAGTACTTC. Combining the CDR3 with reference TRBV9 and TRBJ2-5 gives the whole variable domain DSGVTQTPKHLITATGQRVTLRCSPRSGDLSVYWYQQSLDQGLQFLIQYYNGEERAKGNILERFSAQQFPDLHSELNLSSLELGDSALYFCASSEGAGTGGRETQYFGPGTRLLVL.

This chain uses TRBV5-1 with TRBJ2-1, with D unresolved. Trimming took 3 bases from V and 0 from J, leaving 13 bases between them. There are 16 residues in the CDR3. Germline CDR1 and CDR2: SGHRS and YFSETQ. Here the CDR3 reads CASSWTLASSYNEQFF. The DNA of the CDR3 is TGCGCCAGCAGCTGGACGCTGGCGAGCTCCTACAATGAGCAGTTCTTC. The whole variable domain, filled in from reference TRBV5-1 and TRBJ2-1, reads KAGVTQTPRYLIKTRGQQVTLSCSPISGHRSVSWYQQTPGQGLQFLFEYFSETQRNKGNFPGRFSGRQFSNSRSEMNVSTLELGDSALYLCASSWTLASSYNEQFFGPGTRLTVL.

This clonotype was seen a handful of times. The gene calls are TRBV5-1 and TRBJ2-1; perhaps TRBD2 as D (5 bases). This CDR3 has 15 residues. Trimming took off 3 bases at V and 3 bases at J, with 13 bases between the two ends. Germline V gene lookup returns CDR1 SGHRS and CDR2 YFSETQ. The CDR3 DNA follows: TGCGCCAGCAGCTCCCGGGATAGTAGCTACAATGAGCAGTTCTTC. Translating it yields CASSSRDSSYNEQFF.

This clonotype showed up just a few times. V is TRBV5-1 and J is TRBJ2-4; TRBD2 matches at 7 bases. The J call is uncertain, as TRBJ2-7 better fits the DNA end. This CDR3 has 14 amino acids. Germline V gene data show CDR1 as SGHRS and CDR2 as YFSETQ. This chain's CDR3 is CASSPAGTTYEQYF. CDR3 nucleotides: TGCGCCAGCAGCCCGGCGGGGACTACCTACGAGCAGTACTTC.

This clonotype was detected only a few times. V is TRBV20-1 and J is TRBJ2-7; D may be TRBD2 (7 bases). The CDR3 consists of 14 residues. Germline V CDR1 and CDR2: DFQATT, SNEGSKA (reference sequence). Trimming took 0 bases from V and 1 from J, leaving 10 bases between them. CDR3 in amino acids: CSARDRGASYEQYF. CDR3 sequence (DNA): TGCAGTGCTAGAGATCGGGGGGCTTCCTACGAGCAGTACTTC.

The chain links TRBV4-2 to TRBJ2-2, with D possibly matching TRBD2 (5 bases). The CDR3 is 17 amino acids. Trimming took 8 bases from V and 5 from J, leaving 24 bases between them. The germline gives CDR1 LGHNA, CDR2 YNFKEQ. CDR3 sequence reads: CASGGPGSRRETGELFF. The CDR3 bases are TGTGCCAGCGGAGGTCCCGGGTCTCGGCGTGAGACCGGGGAGCTGTTTTTT.

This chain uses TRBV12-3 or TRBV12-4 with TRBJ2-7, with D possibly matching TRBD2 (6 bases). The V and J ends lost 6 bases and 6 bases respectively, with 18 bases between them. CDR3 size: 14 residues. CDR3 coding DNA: TGTGCCAGCAGCTCCGGCGGGACCCGCAGCGAGCAGTACTTC. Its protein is CASSSGGTRSEQYF.

As DNA, the CDR3 is TGTGCCAGCAGCCTCGACATTCGGGAAAAACTGTTTTTT. It is translated as CASSLDIREKLFF. The V and J genes are TRBV7-9 and TRBJ1-4; no clear D gene. The CDR3 is made up of 13 amino acids. V was shortened by 5 bases and J by 8 bases, with 12 bases between the two germline ends. The germline V gene has CDR1 SEHNR and CDR2 FQNEAQ (reference sequence).

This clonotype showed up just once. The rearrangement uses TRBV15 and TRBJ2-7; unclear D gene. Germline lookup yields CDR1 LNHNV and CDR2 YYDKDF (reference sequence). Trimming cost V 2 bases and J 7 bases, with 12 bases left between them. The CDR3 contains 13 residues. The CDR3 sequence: CATSRILSGEQYF. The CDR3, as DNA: TGTGCCACCAGCAGAATTTTGAGTGGGGAGCAGTACTTC.

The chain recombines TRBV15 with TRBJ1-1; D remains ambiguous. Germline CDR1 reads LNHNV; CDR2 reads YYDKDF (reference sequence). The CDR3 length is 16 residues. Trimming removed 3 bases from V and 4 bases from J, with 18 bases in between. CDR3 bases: TGTGCCACCAGCAGGGAAATCGCAGTTCCGGGCACTGAAGCTTTCTTT. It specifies CATSREIAVPGTEAFF.